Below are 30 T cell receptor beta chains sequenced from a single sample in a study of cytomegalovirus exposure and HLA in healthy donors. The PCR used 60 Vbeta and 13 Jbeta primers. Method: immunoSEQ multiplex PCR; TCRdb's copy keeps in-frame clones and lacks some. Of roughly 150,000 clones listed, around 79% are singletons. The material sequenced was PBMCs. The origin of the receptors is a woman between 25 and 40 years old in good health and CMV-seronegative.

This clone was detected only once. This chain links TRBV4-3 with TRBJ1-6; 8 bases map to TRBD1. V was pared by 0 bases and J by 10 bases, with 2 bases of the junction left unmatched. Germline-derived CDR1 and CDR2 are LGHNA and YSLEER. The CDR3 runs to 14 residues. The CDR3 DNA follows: TGCGCCAGCAGCCAAGACAGGGGGCAGTCACCCCTCCACTTT. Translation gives CASSQDRGQSPLHF.

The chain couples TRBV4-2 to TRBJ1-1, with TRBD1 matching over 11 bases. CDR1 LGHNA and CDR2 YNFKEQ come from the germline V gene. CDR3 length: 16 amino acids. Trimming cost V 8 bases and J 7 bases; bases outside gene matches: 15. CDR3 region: CASGPRGGQGVFEAFF. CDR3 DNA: TGTGCCAGCGGGCCAAGGGGGGGACAGGGGGTTTTTGAAGCTTTCTTT.

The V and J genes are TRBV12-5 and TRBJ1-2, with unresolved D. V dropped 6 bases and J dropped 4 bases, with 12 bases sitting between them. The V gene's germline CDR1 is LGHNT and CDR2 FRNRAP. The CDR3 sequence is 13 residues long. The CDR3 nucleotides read TGTGCTAGTGGCCCGACGCGGGGCTATGGCTACACCTTC. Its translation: CASGPTRGYGYTF.

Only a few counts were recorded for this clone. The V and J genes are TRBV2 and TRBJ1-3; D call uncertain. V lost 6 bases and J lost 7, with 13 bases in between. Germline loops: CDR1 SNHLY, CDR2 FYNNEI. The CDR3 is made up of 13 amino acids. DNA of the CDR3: TGTGCCAGCAGGCTTCCTGAGGCGAACACCATATATTTT. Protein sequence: CASRLPEANTIYF.

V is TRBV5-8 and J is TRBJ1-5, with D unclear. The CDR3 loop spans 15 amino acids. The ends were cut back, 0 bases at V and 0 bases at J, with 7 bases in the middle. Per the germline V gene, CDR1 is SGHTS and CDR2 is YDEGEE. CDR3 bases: TGTGCCAGCAGCTTGGGGTATAGTAGCAATCAGCCCCAGCATTTT. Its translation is CASSLGYSSNQPQHF.

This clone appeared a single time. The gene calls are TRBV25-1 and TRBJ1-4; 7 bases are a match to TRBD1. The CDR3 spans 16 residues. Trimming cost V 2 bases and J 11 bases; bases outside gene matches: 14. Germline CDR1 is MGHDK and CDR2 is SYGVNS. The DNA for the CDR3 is TGTGCCAGCAGTGAAAGTTCGACAGGGTTATGGGCGAAACTGTTTTTT. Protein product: CASSESSTGLWAKLFF.

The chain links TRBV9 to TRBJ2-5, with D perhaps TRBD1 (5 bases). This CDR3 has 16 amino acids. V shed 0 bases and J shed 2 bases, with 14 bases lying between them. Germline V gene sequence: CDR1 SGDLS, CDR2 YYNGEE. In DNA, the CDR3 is TGTGCCAGCAGCGTAGGAAGGGGCCCAGGGCAAGAGACCCAGTACTTC. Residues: CASSVGRGPGQETQYF.

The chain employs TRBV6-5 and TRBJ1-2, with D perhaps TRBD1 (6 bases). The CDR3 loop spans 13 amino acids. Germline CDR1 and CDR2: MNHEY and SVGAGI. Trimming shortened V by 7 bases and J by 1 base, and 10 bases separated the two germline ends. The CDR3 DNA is TGTGCCAGCACCAAGGACAGTAACTATGGCTACACCTTC. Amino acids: CASTKDSNYGYTF.

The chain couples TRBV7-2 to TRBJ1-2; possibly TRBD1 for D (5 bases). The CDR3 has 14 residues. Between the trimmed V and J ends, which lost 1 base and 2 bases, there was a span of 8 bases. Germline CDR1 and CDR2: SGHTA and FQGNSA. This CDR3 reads CASSLVGENYGYTF. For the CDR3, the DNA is TGTGCCAGCAGCTTAGTAGGGGAAAACTATGGCTACACCTTC. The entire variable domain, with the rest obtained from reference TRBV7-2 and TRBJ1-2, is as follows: GAGVSQSPSNKVTEKGKDVELRCDPISGHTALYWYRQSLGQGLEFLIYFQGNSAPDKSGLPSDRFSAERTGGSVSTLTIQRTQQEDSAVYLCASSLVGENYGYTFGSGTRLTVV.

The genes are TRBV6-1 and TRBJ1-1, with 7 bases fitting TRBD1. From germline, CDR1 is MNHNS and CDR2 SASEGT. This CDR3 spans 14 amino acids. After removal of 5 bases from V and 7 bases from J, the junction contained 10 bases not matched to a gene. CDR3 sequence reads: CASSLPGTANEAFF. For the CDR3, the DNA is TGTGCCAGCAGTCTCCCCGGGACAGCGAATGAAGCTTTCTTT.

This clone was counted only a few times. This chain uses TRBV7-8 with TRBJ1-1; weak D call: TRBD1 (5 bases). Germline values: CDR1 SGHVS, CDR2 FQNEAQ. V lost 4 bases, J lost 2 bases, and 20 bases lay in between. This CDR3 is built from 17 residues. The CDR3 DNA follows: TGTGCCAGCAGCTCGGACGTATCCTCGGGGGTTAACACTGAAGCTTTCTTT. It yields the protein CASSSDVSSGVNTEAFF.

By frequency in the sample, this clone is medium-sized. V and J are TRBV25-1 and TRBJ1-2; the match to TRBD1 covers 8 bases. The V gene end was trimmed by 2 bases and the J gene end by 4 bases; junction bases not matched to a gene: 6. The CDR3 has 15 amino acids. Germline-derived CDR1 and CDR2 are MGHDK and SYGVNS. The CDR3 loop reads CASSEPRQGCYGYTF. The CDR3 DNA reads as TGTGCCAGCAGTGAACCCCGACAGGGGTGCTATGGCTACACCTTC.

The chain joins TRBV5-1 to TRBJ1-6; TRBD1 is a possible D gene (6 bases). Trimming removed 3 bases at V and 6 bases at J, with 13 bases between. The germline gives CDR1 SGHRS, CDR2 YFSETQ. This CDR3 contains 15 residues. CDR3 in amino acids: CASSSSGGGNSPLHF. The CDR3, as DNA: TGCGCCAGCAGCTCCTCGGGAGGGGGTAATTCACCCCTCCACTTT.

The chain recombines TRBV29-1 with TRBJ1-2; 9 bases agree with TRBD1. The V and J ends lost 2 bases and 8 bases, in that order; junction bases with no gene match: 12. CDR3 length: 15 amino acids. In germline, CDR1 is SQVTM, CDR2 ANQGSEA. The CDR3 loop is CSVETPGQGIYGYTF. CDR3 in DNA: TGCAGCGTTGAAACACCGGGACAGGGAATATACGGCTACACCTTC.

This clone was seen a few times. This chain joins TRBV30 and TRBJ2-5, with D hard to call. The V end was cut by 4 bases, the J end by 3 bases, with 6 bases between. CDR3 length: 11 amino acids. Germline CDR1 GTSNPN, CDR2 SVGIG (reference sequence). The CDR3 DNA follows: TGTGCCTGGATCTTAAAAGAGACCCAGTACTTC. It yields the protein CAWILKETQYF.

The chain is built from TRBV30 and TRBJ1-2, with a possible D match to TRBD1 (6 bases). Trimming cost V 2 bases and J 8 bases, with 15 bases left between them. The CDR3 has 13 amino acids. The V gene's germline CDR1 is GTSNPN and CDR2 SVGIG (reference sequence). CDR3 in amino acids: CAWSPSGARGYTF. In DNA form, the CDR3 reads TGTGCCTGGAGTCCTTCAGGGGCCCGGGGCTACACCTTC.

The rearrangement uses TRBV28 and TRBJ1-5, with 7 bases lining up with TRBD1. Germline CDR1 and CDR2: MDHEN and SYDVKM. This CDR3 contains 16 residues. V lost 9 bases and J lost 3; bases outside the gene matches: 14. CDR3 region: CASYRDSTNSNQPQHF. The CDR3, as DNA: TGTGCCAGTTACCGGGACAGTACAAACTCCAATCAGCCCCAGCATTTT.

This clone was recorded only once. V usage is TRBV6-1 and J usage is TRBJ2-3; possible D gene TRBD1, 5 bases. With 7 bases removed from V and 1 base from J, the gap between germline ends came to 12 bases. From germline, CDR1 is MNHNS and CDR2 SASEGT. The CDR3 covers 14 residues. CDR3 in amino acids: CASTFGRGTDTQYF. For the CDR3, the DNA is TGTGCCAGCACTTTCGGCAGGGGCACAGATACGCAGTATTTT.

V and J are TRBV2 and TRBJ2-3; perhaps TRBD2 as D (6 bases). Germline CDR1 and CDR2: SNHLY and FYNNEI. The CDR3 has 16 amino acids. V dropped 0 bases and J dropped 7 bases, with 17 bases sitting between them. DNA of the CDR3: TGTGCCAGCAGTGAAGCGGGGGGTCGCGGGGAAAATACGCAGTATTTT. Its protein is CASSEAGGRGENTQYF.

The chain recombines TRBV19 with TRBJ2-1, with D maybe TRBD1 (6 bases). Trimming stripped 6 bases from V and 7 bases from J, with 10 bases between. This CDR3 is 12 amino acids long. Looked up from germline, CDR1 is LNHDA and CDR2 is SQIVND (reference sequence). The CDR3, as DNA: TGTGCCAGTAGACAGGGTGGGAATGAGCAGTTCTTC. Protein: CASRQGGNEQFF.

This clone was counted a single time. CDR3 sequence (DNA): TGTGCCAGCAGTCCAAGACAGGGTGCGGGAGGGGCCAACGTCCTGACTTTC. This encodes CASSPRQGAGGANVLTF. The chain joins TRBV27 to TRBJ2-6; weak D call: TRBD1 (7 bases). Germline V lookup: CDR1 MNHEY, CDR2 SMNVEV (reference sequence). V was trimmed by 5 bases and J by 4 bases, leaving 18 bases between them. CDR3 size: 17 residues.

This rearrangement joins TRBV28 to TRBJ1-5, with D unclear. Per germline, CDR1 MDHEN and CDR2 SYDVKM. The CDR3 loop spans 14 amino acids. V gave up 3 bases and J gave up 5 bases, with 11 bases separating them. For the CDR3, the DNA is TGTGCCAGCAGTTTTCATGGCAGTCATCAGCCCCAGCATTTT. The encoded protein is CASSFHGSHQPQHF.

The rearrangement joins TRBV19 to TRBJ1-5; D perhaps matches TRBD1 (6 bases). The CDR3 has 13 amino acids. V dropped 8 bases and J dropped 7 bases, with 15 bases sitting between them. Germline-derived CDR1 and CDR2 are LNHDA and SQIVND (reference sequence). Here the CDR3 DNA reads TGTGCCAGTTCTCCGGGACATCAGCAGCCCCAGCATTTT. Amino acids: CASSPGHQQPQHF.

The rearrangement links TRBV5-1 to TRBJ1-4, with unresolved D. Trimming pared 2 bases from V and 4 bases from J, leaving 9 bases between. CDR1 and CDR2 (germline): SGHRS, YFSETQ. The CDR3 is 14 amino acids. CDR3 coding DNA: TGCGCCAGCAGCTTTGGAGCAGTTAATGAAAAACTGTTTTTT. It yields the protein CASSFGAVNEKLFF.

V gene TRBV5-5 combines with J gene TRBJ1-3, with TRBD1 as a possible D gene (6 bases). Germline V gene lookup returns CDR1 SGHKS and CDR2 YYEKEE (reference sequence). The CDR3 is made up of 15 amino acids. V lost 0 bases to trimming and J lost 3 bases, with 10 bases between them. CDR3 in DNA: TGTGCCAGCAGCTTGGCCCCAGGGGTTGGAAACACCATATATTTT. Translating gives CASSLAPGVGNTIYF.

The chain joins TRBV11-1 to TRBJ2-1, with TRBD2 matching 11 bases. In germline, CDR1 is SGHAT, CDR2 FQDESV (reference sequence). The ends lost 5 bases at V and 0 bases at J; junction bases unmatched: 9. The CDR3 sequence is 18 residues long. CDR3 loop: CASSQPGLADSSYNEQFF. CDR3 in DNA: TGTGCCAGCAGCCAACCGGGACTAGCGGACAGCTCCTACAATGAGCAGTTCTTC.

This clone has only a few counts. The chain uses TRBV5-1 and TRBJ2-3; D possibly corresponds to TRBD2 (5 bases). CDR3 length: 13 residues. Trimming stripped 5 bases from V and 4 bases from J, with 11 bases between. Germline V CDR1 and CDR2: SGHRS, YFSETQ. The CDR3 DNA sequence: TGCGCCAGCAGTCCGACTATAGCAGATACGCAGTATTTT. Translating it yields CASSPTIADTQYF.

DNA for the CDR3: TGTGCCAGCGGAAGGACTAGCGGGGTCCATGAGCAGTTCTTC. Protein: CASGRTSGVHEQFF. This sequence joins TRBV2 and TRBJ2-1, with 12 bases fitting TRBD2. The V and J ends lost 8 bases and 8 bases, in that order; junction bases with no gene match: 7. Germline V lookup: CDR1 SNHLY, CDR2 FYNNEI. The CDR3 runs to 14 residues.

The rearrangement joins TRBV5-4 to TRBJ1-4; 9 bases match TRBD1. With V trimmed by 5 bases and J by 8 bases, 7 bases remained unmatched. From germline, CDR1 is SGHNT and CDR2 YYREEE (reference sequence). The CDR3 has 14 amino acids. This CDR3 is CASRPGQGAEKLFF. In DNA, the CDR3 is TGTGCCAGCAGACCGGGACAGGGAGCGGAAAAACTGTTTTTT.

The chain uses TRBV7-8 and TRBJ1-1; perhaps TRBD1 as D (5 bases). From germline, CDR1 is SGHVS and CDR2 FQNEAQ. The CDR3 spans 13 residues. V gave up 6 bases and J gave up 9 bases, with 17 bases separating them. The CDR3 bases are TGTGCCAGCAGGCCGTTCCCACAGGAGAAAGCTTTCTTT. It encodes CASRPFPQEKAFF.